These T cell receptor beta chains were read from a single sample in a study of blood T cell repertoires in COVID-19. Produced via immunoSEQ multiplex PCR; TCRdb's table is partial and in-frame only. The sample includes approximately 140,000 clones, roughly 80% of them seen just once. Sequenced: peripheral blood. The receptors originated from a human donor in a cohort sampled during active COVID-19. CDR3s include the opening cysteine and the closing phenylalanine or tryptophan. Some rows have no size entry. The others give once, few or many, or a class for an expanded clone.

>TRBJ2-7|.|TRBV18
CASSRGHTSEQYF
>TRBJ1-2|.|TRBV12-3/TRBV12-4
CASSDTGSGGYTF
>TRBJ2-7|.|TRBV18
CASSQGYEQYF
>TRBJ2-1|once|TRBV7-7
CASSLGRTVSYNEQFF
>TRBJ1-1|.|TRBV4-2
CASSQVFGGHRGTEAFF
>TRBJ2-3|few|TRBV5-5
CASSSGQSTDTQYF
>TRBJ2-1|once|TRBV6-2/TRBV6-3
CASSSNRERRNEQFF
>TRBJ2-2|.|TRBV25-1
CASQGEYGGELFF
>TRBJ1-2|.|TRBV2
CASSPDRVAYGYTF
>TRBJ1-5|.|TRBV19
CASKEFRQPQHF
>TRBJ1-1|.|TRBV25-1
CASRPPVGTMNTEAFF
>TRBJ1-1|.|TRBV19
CASSSLTGHVNTEAFF
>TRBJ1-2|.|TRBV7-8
CASSPSLGGYTF
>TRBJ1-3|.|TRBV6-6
CASSRQGVVGNTIYF
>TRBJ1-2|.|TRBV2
CASSDRRFIYGYTF
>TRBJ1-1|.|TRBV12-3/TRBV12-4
CASSYRSNTEAFF
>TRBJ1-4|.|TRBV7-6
CASSLQGVGEKLFF
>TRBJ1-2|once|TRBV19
CASSISPSRGIHYGYTF
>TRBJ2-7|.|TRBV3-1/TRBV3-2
CASSQVTGGDYEQYF
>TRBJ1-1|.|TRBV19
CASSIGSGYSTEAFF
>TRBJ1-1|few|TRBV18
CASSPLRNTEAFF
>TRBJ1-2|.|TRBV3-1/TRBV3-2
CASSHDRGRGYTF
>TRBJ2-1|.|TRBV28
CASSFILTVHNEQFF
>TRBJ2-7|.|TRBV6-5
CASSYSGTATYEQYF
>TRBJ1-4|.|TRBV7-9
CASSPDRVGEKLFF
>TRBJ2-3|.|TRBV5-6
CASSFGQGTDTQYF
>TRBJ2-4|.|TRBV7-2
CASSLGGSKNIQYF
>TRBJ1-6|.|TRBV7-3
CASSRTGMDSPLHF
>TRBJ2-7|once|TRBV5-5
CASSWGGQGTYEQYF
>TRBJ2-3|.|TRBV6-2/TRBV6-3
CASSYPVQATDTQYF
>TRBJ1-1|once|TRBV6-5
CASSYSLGSSLEAFF
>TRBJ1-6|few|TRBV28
CATQGQAYNSPLHF
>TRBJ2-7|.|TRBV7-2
CASSLKDRVSEQYF
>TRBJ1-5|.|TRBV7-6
CASSLGAGPISNQPQHF
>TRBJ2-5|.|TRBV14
CASSQVAGMYF
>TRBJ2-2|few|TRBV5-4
CASSAGLAGGQAGELFF